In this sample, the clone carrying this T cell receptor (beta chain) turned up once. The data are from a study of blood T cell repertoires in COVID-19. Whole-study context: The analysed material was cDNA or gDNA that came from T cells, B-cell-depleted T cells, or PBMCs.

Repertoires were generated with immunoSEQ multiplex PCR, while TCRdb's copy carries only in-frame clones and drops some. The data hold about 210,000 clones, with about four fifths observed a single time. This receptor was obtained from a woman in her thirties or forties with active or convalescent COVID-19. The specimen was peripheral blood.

CDR3 bases: TGTGCCAGCAGCTCAACAGGGAATTCACCCCTCCACTTT. Translation gives CASSSTGNSPLHF. V is TRBV7-9 and J is TRBJ1-6; tentatively, D is TRBD1 (6 bases). The length of the CDR3 is 13 residues. Per the germline V gene, CDR1 is SEHNR and CDR2 is FQNEAQ (reference sequence). V shed 4 bases and J shed 7 bases, with 8 bases lying between them.